The 21 T cell receptor beta chains in this list originate from one sample, sequenced in a study of a mutant IDH1 vaccine in newly diagnosed glioma. Sequencing used immunoSEQ multiplex PCR; TCRdb keeps in-frame clones, though not all of them. The sample yields approximately 52,000 clones, 70% to 80% seen once. Time point meaning: baseline, week 1 (first vaccination visit). Documented treatment: pre-vaccination baseline after standard-of-care therapy. Material: PBMCs, obtained from a glioma patient treated with radiotherapy, temozolomide or both. The receptors were sampled from a woman between 40 and 50 years old with glioma.

This clone was seen once. The chain couples TRBV11-2 to TRBJ2-5; unclear D gene. V was clipped by 3 bases and J by 1 base, with 3 bases between them. Germline-derived CDR1 and CDR2 are SGHAT and FQNNGV. The CDR3 is made up of 12 amino acids. The CDR3 coding sequence is TGTGCCAGCAGCTTTGCCCAAGAGACCCAGTACTTC. Translation: CASSFAQETQYF.

J is TRBJ2-7 and V is TRBV4-2, with D possibly TRBD1 on 5 matching bases. This CDR3 has 14 residues. V gave up 0 bases and J gave up 2 bases, with 8 bases separating them. Germline V gives CDR1 LGHNA, CDR2 YNFKEQ. The CDR3 loop is CASSQDSRAYEQYF. CDR3 DNA: TGTGCCAGCAGCCAAGACAGCAGGGCCTACGAGCAGTACTTC.

V gene TRBV10-3 combines with J gene TRBJ1-6; D not resolved. Trimming shortened V by 0 bases and J by 6 bases, and 6 bases separated the two germline ends. CDR3 length: 14 residues. CDR1 ENHRY and CDR2 SYGVKD come from the germline V gene. As DNA, the CDR3 is TGTGCCATCAGTGAGTCAACAGCTAATTCACCCCTCCACTTT. Protein: CAISESTANSPLHF.

As concerns this clone: A junction boundary mismatches the germline segment, possibly from a read error. J is TRBJ1-1 and V is TRBV25-1, with a tentative D call TRBD1 (5 bases). This CDR3 is 9 amino acids long. Germline CDR1 is MGHDK and CDR2 is SYGVNS. The CDR3: CASSVPWGF. DNA for the CDR3: TGTGCCAGCAGTGTTCCTTGGGGGTTT.

This chain joins TRBV7-2 and TRBJ2-7; 7 bases align to TRBD1. CDR1 and CDR2 from the germline V gene are SGHTA and FQGNSA. The CDR3 length is 15 residues. V was clipped by 4 bases and J by 2 bases; unmatched bases: 8. CDR3 amino acids: CASSSSGTEPYEQYF. The CDR3, as DNA: TGTGCCAGCAGCTCATCCGGGACAGAGCCCTACGAGCAGTACTTC.

For the CDR3, the DNA is TGTGCCAGCACAAGCTTCGGGACAGGGTATTTAGGAGCTTTCTTT. This codes for CASTSFGTGYLGAFF. The J gene is TRBJ1-1, the V gene TRBV11-2, with 9 bases aligning to TRBD1. The CDR3 sequence is 15 residues long. Germline lookup yields CDR1 SGHAT and CDR2 FQNNGV. The V gene end was trimmed by 7 bases and the J gene end by 10 bases; junction bases not matched to a gene: 16. Full variable domain (outside the CDR3, taken from reference TRBV11-2 and TRBJ1-1): EAGVAQSPRYKIIEKRQSVAFWCNPISGHATLYWYQQILGQGPKLLIQFQNNGVVDDSQLPKDRFSAERLKGVDSTLKIQPAKLEDSAVYLCASTSFGTGYLGAFFGQGTRLTVV.

V gene TRBV9 combines with J gene TRBJ2-6, with 8 bases lining up with TRBD2. The ends lost 0 bases at V and 0 bases at J; junction bases unmatched: 8. CDR3 length: 19 amino acids. The germline V gene has CDR1 SGDLS and CDR2 YYNGEE. CDR3 in amino acids: CASSVGLGGGPSGANVLTF. In DNA, the CDR3 is TGTGCCAGCAGCGTAGGTCTTGGCGGGGGGCCCTCTGGGGCCAACGTCCTGACTTTC. The whole variable domain, filled in from reference TRBV9 and TRBJ2-6, reads DSGVTQTPKHLITATGQRVTLRCSPRSGDLSVYWYQQSLDQGLQFLIQYYNGEERAKGNILERFSAQQFPDLHSELNLSSLELGDSALYFCASSVGLGGGPSGANVLTFGAGSRLTVL.

The chain links TRBV9 to TRBJ2-2; D is undetermined. Germline loops: CDR1 SGDLS, CDR2 YYNGEE. This CDR3 is built from 15 residues. Trimming shortened V by 0 bases and J by 5 bases, and 11 bases separated the two germline ends. The CDR3 protein is CASSVALETTGELFF. As DNA, the CDR3 is TGTGCCAGCAGCGTAGCTTTAGAGACTACCGGGGAGCTGTTTTTT. Combining the CDR3 with reference TRBV9 and TRBJ2-2 gives the whole variable domain DSGVTQTPKHLITATGQRVTLRCSPRSGDLSVYWYQQSLDQGLQFLIQYYNGEERAKGNILERFSAQQFPDLHSELNLSSLELGDSALYFCASSVALETTGELFFGEGSRLTVL.

V and J are TRBV29-1 and TRBJ2-1, with 7 bases aligning to TRBD1. Germline V gene lookup returns CDR1 SQVTM and CDR2 ANQGSEA. This CDR3 has 13 amino acids. V lost 3 bases and J lost 9; bases outside the gene matches: 8. The CDR3 protein is CSVDDRVKGEQFF. DNA for the CDR3: TGCAGCGTTGACGACAGGGTCAAGGGTGAGCAGTTCTTC.

J is TRBJ1-1 and V is TRBV5-1; 7 nucleotides match TRBD1. The CDR3 sequence is 14 residues long. V dropped 0 bases and J dropped 8; count of bases not matched to a gene: 7. Germline V gives CDR1 SGHRS, CDR2 YFSETQ. The chain's CDR3 is CASSLGGQGEEAFF. The DNA of the CDR3 is TGCGCCAGCAGCTTGGGCGGCCAGGGGGAAGAAGCTTTCTTT.

V is TRBV6-1 and J is TRBJ1-2; the D is unclear. Germline V CDR1 and CDR2: MNHNS, SASEGT. Deletions cut 3 bases from V and 5 bases from J, with 10 bases between. This CDR3 spans 13 amino acids. The CDR3 spells CASSEIGSYGYTF. The CDR3 coding sequence is TGTGCCAGCAGTGAGATCGGGTCTTATGGCTACACCTTC.

V usage is TRBV6-6 and J usage is TRBJ1-2; D perhaps matches TRBD1 (5 bases). The CDR3 sequence is 12 residues long. Between the trimmed V and J ends, which lost 8 bases and 6 bases, there was a span of 13 bases. Per germline, CDR1 MNHNY and CDR2 SVGAGI (reference sequence). CDR3 sequence: CASELGVDGYTF. CDR3 DNA: TGTGCCAGCGAGTTAGGGGTGGATGGCTACACCTTC.

CDR3 loop: CASSPSGGPSYEQYF. The CDR3 coding sequence is TGTGCCAGCAGTCCGAGCGGGGGACCCTCCTACGAGCAGTACTTC. The chain couples TRBV6-4 to TRBJ2-5; 8 bases map to TRBD2. The last part of the DNA fits TRBJ2-7 better; the J call may be wrong. The CDR3 extends over 15 amino acids. Looked up from germline, CDR1 is MRHNA and CDR2 is SNTAGT.

The chain employs TRBV6-5 and TRBJ1-2; D is uncertain. Deletions cut 2 bases from V and 3 bases from J, with 10 bases between. The CDR3 sequence is 14 residues long. CDR1 and CDR2 (germline): MNHEY, SVGAGI. CDR3 region: CASSYRESDYGYTF. The CDR3 DNA is TGTGCCAGCAGTTACAGGGAGAGTGACTATGGCTACACCTTC.

The chain joins TRBV19 to TRBJ2-1, with TRBD1 matching 9 bases. CDR3 size: 14 residues. J was trimmed by 8 bases and V by 3 bases; bases with no gene match: 5. CDR1 is LNHDA and CDR2 is SQIVND in the germline V gene (reference sequence). In nucleotides, the CDR3 is TGTGCCAGTAGTATCCGGGACAGGGACGATGAGCAGTTCTTC. As protein: CASSIRDRDDEQFF.

This chain uses TRBV6-6 with TRBJ1-5, with 10 bases fitting TRBD1. Germline CDR1 is MNHNY and CDR2 is SVGAGI (reference sequence). V shed 11 bases, J shed 5 bases, and the junction held 9 bases outside the gene matches. This CDR3 spans 14 amino acids. The CDR3 region is CASKTGGTHQPQHF. For the CDR3, the DNA is TGTGCCTCTAAGACAGGGGGCACTCATCAGCCCCAGCATTTT.

This clone was observed once. The chain employs TRBV7-3 and TRBJ1-1; D is uncertain. Germline values: CDR1 SGHTA, CDR2 FQGTGA. This CDR3 comprises 14 residues. Trimming removed 8 bases at V and 4 bases at J, with 17 bases between. In nucleotides, the CDR3 is TGTGCCAGCGGCCCCGACGGGAGGAGCACTGAAGCTTTCTTT. Its protein is CASGPDGRSTEAFF.

This clone appeared a single time. This chain connects TRBV7-9 to TRBJ1-6; TRBD1 matches 9 bases. CDR1 and CDR2 from the germline V gene are SEHNR and FQNEAQ (reference sequence). The CDR3 is 15 amino acids. V shed 5 bases, J shed 9 bases, and the junction held 8 bases outside the gene matches. CDR3 in amino acids: CASSVRDRGTSPLHF. CDR3 nucleotides: TGTGCCAGCAGCGTGCGCGACAGGGGGACTTCACCCCTCCACTTT.

This chain joins TRBV12-5 and TRBJ1-4; 9 nucleotides line up with TRBD1. Germline V gene sequence: CDR1 LGHNT, CDR2 FRNRAP. CDR3 size: 15 residues. V was pared by 5 bases and J by 8 bases, with 9 bases of the junction left unmatched. The CDR3: CASGPGTGLYEKLFF. The CDR3 region has the DNA TGTGCTAGTGGTCCCGGGACAGGGTTGTACGAAAAACTGTTTTTT.

This chain links TRBV19 with TRBJ1-2; a possible D gene is TRBD1 (6 bases). The CDR3 covers 15 residues. Germline V gene lookup returns CDR1 LNHDA and CDR2 SQIVND (reference sequence). V shed 6 bases and J shed 2 bases, with 16 bases lying between them. The CDR3 nucleotides read TGTGCCAGTAGCGCAGAACAGGGAGGGAACTATGGCTACACCTTC. Protein sequence: CASSAEQGGNYGYTF.

This chain connects TRBV29-1 to TRBJ1-2; a possible D gene is TRBD1 (6 bases). CDR1 is SQVTM and CDR2 is ANQGSEA in the germline V gene. The CDR3 has 14 amino acids. The V end was cut by 0 bases, the J end by 8 bases, with 16 bases between. The CDR3 loop is CSVEDLAVGGGYTF. As DNA, the CDR3 is TGCAGCGTTGAAGATCTGGCCGTGGGGGGCGGCTACACCTTC. The variable domain in full, completed from reference TRBV29-1 and TRBJ1-2, reads SAVISQKPSRDICQRGTSLTIQCQVDSQVTMMFWYRQQPGQSLTLIATANQGSEATYESGFVIDKFPISRPNLTFSTLTVSNMSPEDSSIYLCSVEDLAVGGGYTFGSGTRLTVV.